This TCR beta chain came from a study of blood T cell repertoires in COVID-19. Study-wide context: Both acute and convalescent COVID-19 samples were obtained from the United States, Italy and Spain. Nucleic acid was either cDNA or gDNA, and it came from T cells, B-cell-depleted T cells, or PBMCs.

Authors' data handling: Estimation of nucleated cell counts relied on the amplification of reference gene primers. The repertoire was sequenced with immunoSEQ multiplex PCR; TCRdb's copy has only in-frame clones and lacks some. For V, J and clone size, that table is used; D and trimming come from the DNA. This sample has approximately 170,000 clones, with roughly 90% found just once. The sample comprised peripheral blood. This clonotype originated in a woman aged 70-85 years with acute or convalescent COVID-19.

CDR3 DNA: TGTGCCAGTAGTATTCAACAGTGGGCTGAAGCTTTCTTT. Amino acids: CASSIQQWAEAFF. V is TRBV19 and J is TRBJ1-1, with D unresolved. With 3 bases removed from V and 6 bases from J, the gap between germline ends came to 11 bases. Germline V gene lookup returns CDR1 LNHDA and CDR2 SQIVND (reference sequence). CDR3 length: 13 amino acids.